This T cell receptor beta chain originates from a study of cytomegalovirus exposure and HLA in healthy donors. Findings and limits, study-wide: It was 150 to 200 TCR beta chains that were listed as cytomegalovirus-associated.

CDR1 and CDR2 from the germline V gene are SGDLS and YYNGEE. The CDR3 runs to 14 residues. The V gene end was trimmed by 5 bases and the J gene end by 6 bases; junction bases not matched to a gene: 8. A word on this clone: The antigen remains undetermined.

The data were produced by immunoSEQ multiplex PCR, yet TCRdb's version contains in-frame clones alone and is incomplete. The table records more than 65,000 clones, roughly 93% of them present only once. The donors formed part of the roughly 120-subject validation cohort, distinct from the approximately 670-subject first cohort. The chain couples TRBV9 to TRBJ2-1, with 7 bases that match TRBD2. The sequence derives from a man between 18 and 35 years old in good health and CMV-seronegative. The sequenced sample was PBMCs. CDR3 nucleotides: TGTGCCAGCAGTCCCAGCGGGAATCGCAATGAGCAGTTCTTC. This encodes CASSPSGNRNEQFF.